The 19 T cell receptor beta chains in this list originate from one sample, sequenced in a study of blood T cell repertoires in COVID-19. Sequencing used immunoSEQ multiplex PCR; TCRdb keeps in-frame clones, though not all of them. This table has 200,000 to 300,000 clones, 88% appearing once. Sequencing input: peripheral blood. These receptors came from a man aged 55 to 69 who had recovered from COVID-19.

The sample holds one count of this clone. This chain connects TRBV21-1 to TRBJ2-7; the table assigns TRBD1, which was not confirmed against the DNA. TRBV21-1 is an annotated pseudogene. The CDR3 sequence is 21 residues long. CDR3 loop: CASRTLQQAREPGTVAYEQYF. The DNA for the CDR3 is TGTGCCAGCAGGACCCTCCAGCAAGCCCGCGAGCCCGGGACAGTTGCCTACGAGCAGTACTTC.

This clone was recorded at least ten times. V usage is TRBV10-3 and J usage is TRBJ1-2; TRBD1 matches 7 bases. Germline trimming cut 0 bases from V and 4 bases from J; bases unmatched to any gene: 5. The length of the CDR3 is 15 residues. Per the germline V gene, CDR1 is ENHRY and CDR2 is SYGVKD. The CDR3 nucleotides read TGTGCCATCAGTGAGTCGGGGGACAGCCTCTATGGCTACACCTTC. Translated, it gives CAISESGDSLYGYTF.

A single count supports this clone. V usage is TRBV5-1 and J usage is TRBJ2-7; D call uncertain. Looked up from germline, CDR1 is SGHRS and CDR2 is YFSETQ. The CDR3 has 17 amino acids. Trimming shortened V by 0 bases and J by 2 bases, and 18 bases separated the two germline ends. The CDR3 here is CASSLGETGPLPYEQYF. The CDR3 DNA reads as TGCGCCAGCAGCTTGGGAGAAACTGGGCCCTTACCCTACGAGCAGTACTTC.

This chain links TRBV5-1 with TRBJ1-6; TRBD1 might be the D (5 bases). Germline-derived CDR1 and CDR2 are SGHRS and YFSETQ. CDR3 size: 16 residues. V shed 0 bases and J shed 5 bases, with 12 bases lying between them. This CDR3 reads CASSLGGAVNNSPLHF. CDR3 nucleotides: TGCGCCAGCAGCTTGGGTGGGGCAGTTAATAATTCACCCCTCCACTTT.

The J gene is TRBJ1-2, the V gene TRBV29-1; 9 bases are a match to TRBD1. J gave up 8 bases and V 4 bases, and 11 bases lay outside the gene matches. The CDR3 loop spans 14 amino acids. Looked up from germline, CDR1 is SQVTM and CDR2 is ANQGSEA. The CDR3 loop reads CSVAGQGRLWGYTF. Written as DNA, the CDR3 is TGCAGCGTTGCCGGACAGGGGCGCCTCTGGGGCTACACCTTC. Full variable domain (outside the CDR3, taken from reference TRBV29-1 and TRBJ1-2): SAVISQKPSRDICQRGTSLTIQCQVDSQVTMMFWYRQQPGQSLTLIATANQGSEATYESGFVIDKFPISRPNLTFSTLTVSNMSPEDSSIYLCSVAGQGRLWGYTFGSGTRLTVV.

The chain is built from TRBV7-9 and TRBJ1-4; no clear D gene. Trimming cost V 1 base and J 4 bases, with 7 bases left between them. CDR1 and CDR2 from the germline V gene are SEHNR and FQNEAQ (reference sequence). The CDR3 loop spans 14 amino acids. CDR3 loop: CASSLELNNEKLFF. Here the CDR3 DNA reads TGTGCCAGCAGCTTAGAACTGAATAATGAAAAACTGTTTTTT.

The V call is TRBV2, the J call TRBJ1-5, with 8 bases matching TRBD1. The CDR3 is 13 residues long. Germline V gene sequence: CDR1 SNHLY, CDR2 FYNNEI. V lost 6 bases, J lost 4 bases, and 2 bases stayed unmatched. The CDR3 is CASRTGANQPQHF. The CDR3 coding sequence is TGTGCCAGCAGGACAGGGGCAAATCAGCCCCAGCATTTT.

The chain carries TRBV11-1 and TRBJ2-2; 9 bases align to TRBD2. Germline V gene lookup returns CDR1 SGHAT and CDR2 FQDESV (reference sequence). The CDR3 has 16 amino acids. V shed 2 bases and J 5 bases; nucleotides not matched to a gene: 6. The DNA for the CDR3 is TGTGCCAGCAGCTTAAGGCGGGGGGGCCCAACCGGGGAGCTGTTTTTT. Its protein is CASSLRRGGPTGELFF.

The chain's CDR3 is CASSPGAAMNTEAFF. For the CDR3, the DNA is TGTGCCAGCTCACCAGGAGCAGCCATGAACACTGAAGCTTTCTTT. The chain carries TRBV18 and TRBJ1-1; D remains ambiguous. V lost 2 bases to trimming and J lost 0 bases, with 10 bases between them. This CDR3 contains 15 residues. Germline values: CDR1 KGHSH, CDR2 LQKENI. Together with reference TRBV18 and TRBJ1-1, the CDR3 gives the full variable domain: NAGVMQNPRHLVRRRGQEARLRCSPMKGHSHVYWYRQLPEEGLKFMVYLQKENIIDESGMPKERFSAEFPKEGPSILRIQQVVRGDSAAYFCASSPGAAMNTEAFFGQGTRLTVV.

The chain couples TRBV5-4 to TRBJ1-2, with 7 bases lining up with TRBD1. The trim removed 4 bases at V and 5 bases at J, leaving 5 bases unmatched. The CDR3 totals 13 residues. The germline V gene has CDR1 SGHNT and CDR2 YYREEE (reference sequence). The CDR3 sequence: CASSVDREYGYTF. The CDR3 DNA reads as TGTGCCAGCAGCGTTGACAGGGAATATGGCTACACCTTC.

V usage is TRBV24-1 and J usage is TRBJ2-1; D gene ambiguous. CDR3 length: 17 amino acids. Germline lookup yields CDR1 KGHDR and CDR2 SFDVKD. Trimming left V 3 bases short and J 0 bases short, with 14 bases between. The CDR3 coding sequence is TGTGCCACCAGTGATCCGACTCCGCAGAGCTCCTACAATGAGCAGTTCTTC. Its protein product is CATSDPTPQSSYNEQFF.

This clone showed up just a few times. The CDR3: CASSQDQYGSNSPLHF. The CDR3 DNA reads TGTGCCAGCAGCCAAGATCAATATGGCAGTAATTCACCCCTCCACTTT. The chain links TRBV4-2 to TRBJ1-6; D gene uncertain. The CDR3 totals 16 residues. The V and J ends lost 0 bases and 6 bases respectively, with 12 bases between them. Per the germline V gene, CDR1 is LGHNA and CDR2 is YNFKEQ.

V and J are TRBV12-3 or TRBV12-4 and TRBJ2-1, with D possibly matching TRBD1 (6 bases). There are 13 residues in the CDR3. V was shortened by 6 bases and J by 8 bases, with 14 bases between the two germline ends. For the CDR3, the DNA is TGTGCCAGCAGAGGACAGTTTTTCGATGAGCAGTTCTTC. Amino acids: CASRGQFFDEQFF.

This sequence joins TRBV7-2 and TRBJ2-7; 13 positions match TRBD2. Germline values: CDR1 SGHTA, CDR2 FQGNSA. The V gene end was trimmed by 5 bases and the J gene end by 0 bases; junction bases not matched to a gene: 7. CDR3 size: 17 residues. CDR3 region: CASSLGLAGRTSYEQYF. CDR3 nucleotide sequence: TGTGCCAGCAGCCTGGGACTAGCGGGGAGGACCTCCTACGAGCAGTACTTC. The whole variable domain, remainder taken from reference TRBV7-2 and TRBJ2-7, is GAGVSQSPSNKVTEKGKDVELRCDPISGHTALYWYRQSLGQGLEFLIYFQGNSAPDKSGLPSDRFSAERTGGSVSTLTIQRTQQEDSAVYLCASSLGLAGRTSYEQYFGPGTRLTVT.

J is TRBJ1-2 and V is TRBV24-1; 12 bases match TRBD1. Per the germline V gene, CDR1 is KGHDR and CDR2 is SFDVKD. This CDR3 is 15 amino acids long. The ends lost 4 bases at V and 6 bases at J; junction bases unmatched: 5. CDR3 DNA: TGTGCCACCAGTGACCCGGGACAGGGGGCTGATGGCTACACCTTC. The encoded protein is CATSDPGQGADGYTF.

The rearrangement joins TRBV10-3 to TRBJ2-1, with TRBD1 matching 9 bases. The CDR3 has 14 residues. The germline V gene has CDR1 ENHRY and CDR2 SYGVKD. The V and J ends lost 2 bases and 8 bases, in that order; junction bases with no gene match: 4. CDR3 nucleotide sequence: TGTGCCATCAGTGAGAAACAGGGGGCAGATGAGCAGTTCTTC. Its protein product is CAISEKQGADEQFF.

This clone was recorded only once. This chain links TRBV4-1 with TRBJ2-7; D is possibly TRBD1 (6 bases). Trimming left V 3 bases short and J 6 bases short, with 18 bases between. Germline lookup yields CDR1 MGHRA and CDR2 YSYEKL. CDR3 length equals 15 residues. The DNA of the CDR3 is TGCGCCAGCAGCCAGGGGTTAACAGGGTGGATCGAGCAGTACTTC. It yields the protein CASSQGLTGWIEQYF.

The chain couples TRBV30 to TRBJ1-4, with a weak D call TRBD1 (6 bases). The V end was cut by 7 bases, the J end by 9 bases, with 18 bases between. The CDR3 sequence is 13 residues long. Germline V gene lookup returns CDR1 GTSNPN and CDR2 SVGIG (reference sequence). The CDR3 here is CASSGERIKKLFF. The DNA for the CDR3 is TGTGCCTCATCAGGGGAGCGTATAAAAAAACTGTTTTTT.

J is TRBJ2-3 and V is TRBV5-4; 9 nucleotides agree with TRBD2. J lost 2 bases, V lost 1 base, and 8 bases had no gene match. There are 17 residues in the CDR3. Germline V CDR1 and CDR2: SGHNT, YYREEE (reference sequence). CDR3 nucleotide sequence: TGTGCCAGCAGCTTGAGCATAGGACTAGCGACCACAGATACGCAGTATTTT. Amino acid sequence: CASSLSIGLATTDTQYF.